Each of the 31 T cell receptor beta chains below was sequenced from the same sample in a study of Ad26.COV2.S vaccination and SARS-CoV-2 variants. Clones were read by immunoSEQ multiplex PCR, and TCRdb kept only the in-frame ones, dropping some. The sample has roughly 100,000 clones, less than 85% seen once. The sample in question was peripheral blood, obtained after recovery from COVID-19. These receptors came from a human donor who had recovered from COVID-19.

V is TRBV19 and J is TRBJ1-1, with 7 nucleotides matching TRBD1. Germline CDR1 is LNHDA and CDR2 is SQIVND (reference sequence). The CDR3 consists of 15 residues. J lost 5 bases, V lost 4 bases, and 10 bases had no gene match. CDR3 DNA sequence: TGTGCCAGTAGTACCGGAACGACAGGGAAGACTGAAGCTTTCTTT. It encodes CASSTGTTGKTEAFF.

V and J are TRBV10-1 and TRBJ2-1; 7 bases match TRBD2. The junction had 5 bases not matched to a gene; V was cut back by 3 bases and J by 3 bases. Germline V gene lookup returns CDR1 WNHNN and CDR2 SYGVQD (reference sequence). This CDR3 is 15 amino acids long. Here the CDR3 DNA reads TGCGCCAGCAGTGATTCGGGGGGACGCTACAATGAGCAGTTCTTC. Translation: CASSDSGGRYNEQFF.

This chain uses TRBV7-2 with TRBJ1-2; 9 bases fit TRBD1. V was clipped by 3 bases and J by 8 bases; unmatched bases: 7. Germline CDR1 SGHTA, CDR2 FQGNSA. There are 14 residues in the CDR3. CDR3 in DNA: TGTGCCAGCAGCTTTACAGGGGGCGGACGCGGCTACACCTTC. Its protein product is CASSFTGGGRGYTF.

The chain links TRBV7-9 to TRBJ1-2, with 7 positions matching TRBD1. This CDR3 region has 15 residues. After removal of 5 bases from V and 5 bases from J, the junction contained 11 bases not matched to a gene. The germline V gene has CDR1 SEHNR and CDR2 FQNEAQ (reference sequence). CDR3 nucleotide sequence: TGTGCCAGCAGCCCCGATGGGGGACAGCGATATGGCTACACCTTC. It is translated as CASSPDGGQRYGYTF. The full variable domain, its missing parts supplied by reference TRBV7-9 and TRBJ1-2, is DTGVSQNPRHKITKRGQNVTFRCDPISEHNRLYWYRQTLGQGPEFLTYFQNEAQLEKSRLLSDRFSAERPKGSFSTLEIQRTEQGDSAMYLCASSPDGGQRYGYTFGSGTRLTVV.

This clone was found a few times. The CDR3 protein is CASSTTGAPQETQYF. CDR3 in DNA: TGCGCCAGCAGCACCACAGGGGCCCCCCAAGAGACCCAGTACTTC. This chain links TRBV5-1 with TRBJ2-5; 7 bases line up with TRBD1. The V segment lost 4 bases and the J segment 1 base; nucleotides outside the gene matches: 7. Germline-derived CDR1 and CDR2 are SGHRS and YFSETQ. The CDR3 extends over 15 amino acids. Complete variable domain (other parts from reference TRBV5-1 and TRBJ2-5): KAGVTQTPRYLIKTRGQQVTLSCSPISGHRSVSWYQQTPGQGLQFLFEYFSETQRNKGNFPGRFSGRQFSNSRSEMNVSTLELGDSALYLCASSTTGAPQETQYFGPGTRLLVL.

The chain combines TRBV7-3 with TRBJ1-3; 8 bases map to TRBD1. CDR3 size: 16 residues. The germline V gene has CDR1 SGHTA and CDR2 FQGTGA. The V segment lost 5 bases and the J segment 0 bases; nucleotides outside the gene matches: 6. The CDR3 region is CASSTGTGVSGNTIYF. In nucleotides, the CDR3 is TGTGCCAGCAGCACAGGGACAGGAGTCTCTGGAAACACCATATATTTT.

In DNA form, the CDR3 reads TGTGCCAGCAGCTTAGCGGATGGGACAGGGGCACGGGAGACCCAGTACTTC. This sequence encodes CASSLADGTGARETQYF. This sequence joins TRBV7-2 and TRBJ2-5; TRBD1 aligns across 10 bases. From germline, CDR1 is SGHTA and CDR2 FQGNSA. Germline trimming cut 0 bases from V and 5 bases from J; bases unmatched to any gene: 9. The CDR3 covers 17 residues.

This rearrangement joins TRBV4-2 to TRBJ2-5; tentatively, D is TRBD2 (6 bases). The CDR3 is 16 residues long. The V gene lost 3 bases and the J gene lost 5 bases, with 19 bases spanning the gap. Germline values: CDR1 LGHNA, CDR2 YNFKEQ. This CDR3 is CASSQELRGTRETQYF. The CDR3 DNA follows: TGTGCCAGCAGCCAGGAACTACGGGGGACCAGGGAGACCCAGTACTTC.

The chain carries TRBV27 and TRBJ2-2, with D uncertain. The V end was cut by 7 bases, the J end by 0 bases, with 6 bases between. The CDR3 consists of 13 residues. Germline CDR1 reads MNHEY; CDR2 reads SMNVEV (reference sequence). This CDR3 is CASKGTNTGELFF. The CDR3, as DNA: TGTGCCAGCAAGGGTACGAACACCGGGGAGCTGTTTTTT.

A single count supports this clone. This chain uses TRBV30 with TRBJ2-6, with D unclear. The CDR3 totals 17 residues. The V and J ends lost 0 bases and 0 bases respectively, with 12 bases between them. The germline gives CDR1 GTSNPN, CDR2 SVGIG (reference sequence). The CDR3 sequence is CAWSVPTDRSGANVLTF. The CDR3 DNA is TGTGCCTGGAGTGTTCCGACGGATCGCTCTGGGGCCAACGTCCTGACTTTC.

The CDR3 sequence is CASSRAGGYNSPLHF. In DNA, the CDR3 is TGCGCCAGCAGCCGCGCGGGGGGCTATAATTCACCCCTCCACTTT. This chain uses TRBV5-1 with TRBJ1-6, with D possibly matching TRBD1 (5 bases). The CDR3 runs to 15 residues. Per the germline V gene, CDR1 is SGHRS and CDR2 is YFSETQ. The V end was cut by 4 bases, the J end by 3 bases, with 11 bases between.

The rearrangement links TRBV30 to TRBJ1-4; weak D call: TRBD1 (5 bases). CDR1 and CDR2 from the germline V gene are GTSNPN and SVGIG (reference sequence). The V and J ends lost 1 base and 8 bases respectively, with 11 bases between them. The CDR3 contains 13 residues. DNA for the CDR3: TGTGCCTGGAGTGGACTTGGGGGGGAAAAACTGTTTTTT. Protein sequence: CAWSGLGGEKLFF.

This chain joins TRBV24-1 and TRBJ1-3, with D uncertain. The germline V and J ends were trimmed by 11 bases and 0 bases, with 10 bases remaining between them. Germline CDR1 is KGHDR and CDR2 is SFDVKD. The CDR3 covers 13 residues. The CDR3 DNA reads TGTGCCAAGGGCGGAGACTCTGGAAACACCATATATTTT. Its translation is CAKGGDSGNTIYF.

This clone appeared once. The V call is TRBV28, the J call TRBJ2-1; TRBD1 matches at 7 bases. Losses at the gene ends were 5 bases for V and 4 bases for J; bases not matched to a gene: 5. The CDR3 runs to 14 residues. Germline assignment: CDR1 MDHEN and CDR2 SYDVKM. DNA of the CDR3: TGTGCCAGCAGTCGGGACAGCATATACAATGAGCAGTTCTTC. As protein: CASSRDSIYNEQFF. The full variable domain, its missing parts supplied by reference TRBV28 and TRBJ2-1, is DVKVTQSSRYLVKRTGEKVFLECVQDMDHENMFWYRQDPGLGLRLIYFSYDVKMKEKGDIPEGYSVSREKKERFSLILESASTNQTSMYLCASSRDSIYNEQFFGPGTRLTVL.

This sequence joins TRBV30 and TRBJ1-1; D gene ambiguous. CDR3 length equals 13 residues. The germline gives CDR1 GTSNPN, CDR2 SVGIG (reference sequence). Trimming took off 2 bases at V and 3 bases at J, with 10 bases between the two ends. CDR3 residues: CAWSRYEDTEAFF. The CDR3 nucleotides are TGTGCCTGGAGTCGATATGAGGACACTGAAGCTTTCTTT. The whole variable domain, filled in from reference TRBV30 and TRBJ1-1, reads SQTIHQWPATLVQPVGSPLSLECTVEGTSNPNLYWYRQAAGRGLQLLFYSVGIGQISSEVPQNLSASRPQDRQFILSSKKLLLSDSGFYLCAWSRYEDTEAFFGQGTRLTVV.

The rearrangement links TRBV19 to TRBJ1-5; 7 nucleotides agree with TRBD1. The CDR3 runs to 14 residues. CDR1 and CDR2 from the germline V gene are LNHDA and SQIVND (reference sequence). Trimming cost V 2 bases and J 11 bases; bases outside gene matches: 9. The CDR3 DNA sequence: TGTGCCAGTAGTATACGACAGGGTGTTACGGCCCAGCATTTT. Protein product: CASSIRQGVTAQHF.

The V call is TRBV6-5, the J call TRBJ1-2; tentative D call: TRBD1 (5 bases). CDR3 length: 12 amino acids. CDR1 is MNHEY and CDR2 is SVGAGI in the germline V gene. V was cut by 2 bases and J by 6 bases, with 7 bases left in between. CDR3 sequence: CASSYRTNGYTF. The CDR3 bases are TGTGCCAGCAGTTACCGGACAAATGGCTACACCTTC.

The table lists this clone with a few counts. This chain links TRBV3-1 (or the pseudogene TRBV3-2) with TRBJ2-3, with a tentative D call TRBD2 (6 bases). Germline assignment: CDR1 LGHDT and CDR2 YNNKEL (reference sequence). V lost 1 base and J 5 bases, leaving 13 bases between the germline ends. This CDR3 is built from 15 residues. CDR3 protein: CASSQGPTRGDTQYF. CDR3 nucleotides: TGTGCCAGCAGCCAAGGCCCGACTAGAGGAGATACGCAGTATTTT.

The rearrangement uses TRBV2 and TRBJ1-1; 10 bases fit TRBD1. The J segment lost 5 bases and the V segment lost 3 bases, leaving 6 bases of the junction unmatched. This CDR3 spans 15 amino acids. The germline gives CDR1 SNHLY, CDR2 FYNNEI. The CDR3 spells CASSDWDRGMTEAFF. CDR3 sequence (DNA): TGTGCCAGCAGTGACTGGGACAGGGGTATGACTGAAGCTTTCTTT.

The CDR3 reads CASSQDFPSPREKLFF. The CDR3 DNA is TGCGCCAGCAGCCAAGATTTCCCAAGTCCGAGGGAAAAACTGTTTTTT. The V gene is TRBV4-3, the J gene TRBJ1-4; no clear D gene. CDR3 length equals 16 residues. Trimming removed 0 bases at V and 8 bases at J, with 16 bases between. Germline V gives CDR1 LGHNA, CDR2 YSLEER.

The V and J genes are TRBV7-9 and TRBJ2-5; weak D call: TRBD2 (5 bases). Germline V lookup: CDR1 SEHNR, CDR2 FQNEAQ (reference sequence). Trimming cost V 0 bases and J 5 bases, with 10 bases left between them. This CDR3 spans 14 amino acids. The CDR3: CASSLADRGETQYF. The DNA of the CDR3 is TGTGCCAGCAGCTTAGCTGACCGAGGGGAGACCCAGTACTTC.

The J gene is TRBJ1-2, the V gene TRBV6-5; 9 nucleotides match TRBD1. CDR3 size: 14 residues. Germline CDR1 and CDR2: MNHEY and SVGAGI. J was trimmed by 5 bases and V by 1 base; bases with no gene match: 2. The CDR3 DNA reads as TGTGCCAGCAGTTACTTCGGACAGGGGTATGGCTACACCTTC. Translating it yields CASSYFGQGYGYTF.

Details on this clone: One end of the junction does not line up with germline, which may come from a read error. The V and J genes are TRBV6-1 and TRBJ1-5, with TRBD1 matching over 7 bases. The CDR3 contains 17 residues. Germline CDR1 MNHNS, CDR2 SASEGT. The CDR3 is CASSEALTGSSHQPQHF. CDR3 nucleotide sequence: TGTGCCAGCAGTGAAGCGCTGACAGGGTCTAGCCATCAGCCCCAGCATTTT.

The CDR3 sequence is CASSWTGATNEKLFF. CDR3 nucleotides: TGCGCCAGCAGCTGGACAGGGGCAACTAATGAAAAACTGTTTTTT. This sequence joins TRBV5-1 and TRBJ1-4; 9 bases are a match to TRBD1. Germline trimming cut 3 bases from V and 0 bases from J; bases unmatched to any gene: 0. This CDR3 has 15 amino acids. Germline CDR1 reads SGHRS; CDR2 reads YFSETQ.

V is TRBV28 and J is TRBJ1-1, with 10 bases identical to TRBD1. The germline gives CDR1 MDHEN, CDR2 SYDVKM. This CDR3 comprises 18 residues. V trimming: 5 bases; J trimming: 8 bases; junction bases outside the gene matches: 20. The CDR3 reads CASSPPGQGILRLSEAFF. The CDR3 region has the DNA TGTGCCAGCAGTCCGCCGGGACAGGGGATTCTTCGATTATCGGAAGCTTTCTTT.

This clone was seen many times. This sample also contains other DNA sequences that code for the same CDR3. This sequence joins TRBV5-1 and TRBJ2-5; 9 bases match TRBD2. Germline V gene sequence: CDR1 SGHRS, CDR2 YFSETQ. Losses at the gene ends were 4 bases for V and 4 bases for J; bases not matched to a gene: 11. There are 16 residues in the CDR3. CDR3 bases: TGCGCCAGCAGCCTCAGGCCCGGCGGGGGGGGAGAGACCCAGTACTTC. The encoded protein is CASSLRPGGGGETQYF.

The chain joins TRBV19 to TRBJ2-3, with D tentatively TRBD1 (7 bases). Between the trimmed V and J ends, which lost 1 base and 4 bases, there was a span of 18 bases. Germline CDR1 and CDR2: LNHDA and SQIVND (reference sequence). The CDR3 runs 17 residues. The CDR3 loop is CASSIGAGQGGADTQYF. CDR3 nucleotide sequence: TGTGCCAGTAGTATAGGCGCAGGGCAGGGGGGCGCAGATACGCAGTATTTT.

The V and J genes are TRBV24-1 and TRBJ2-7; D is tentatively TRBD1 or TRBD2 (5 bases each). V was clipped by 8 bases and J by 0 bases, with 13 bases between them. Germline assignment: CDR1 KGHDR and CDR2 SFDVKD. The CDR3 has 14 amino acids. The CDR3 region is CATMAGSPSYEQYF. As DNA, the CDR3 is TGTGCCACCATGGCAGGGAGCCCCTCCTACGAGCAGTACTTC.

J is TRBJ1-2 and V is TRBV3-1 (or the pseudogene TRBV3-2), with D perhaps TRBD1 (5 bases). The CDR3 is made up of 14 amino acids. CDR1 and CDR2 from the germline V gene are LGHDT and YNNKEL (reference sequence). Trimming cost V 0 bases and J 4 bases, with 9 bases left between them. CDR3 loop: CASSQEGVPYGYTF. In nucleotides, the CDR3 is TGTGCCAGCAGCCAAGAGGGGGTACCCTATGGCTACACCTTC.

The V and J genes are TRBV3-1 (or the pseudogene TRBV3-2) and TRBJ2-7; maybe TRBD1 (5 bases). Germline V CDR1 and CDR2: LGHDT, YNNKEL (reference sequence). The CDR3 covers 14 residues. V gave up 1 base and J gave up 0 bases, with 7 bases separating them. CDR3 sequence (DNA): TGTGCCAGCAGCCAAGGACAGTTCTCCTACGAGCAGTACTTC. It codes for CASSQGQFSYEQYF.

CDR3: CASSPGWGGRSEQYF. The CDR3 DNA reads as TGTGCCAGCAGCCCAGGTTGGGGGGGACGCTCCGAGCAGTACTTC. The chain couples TRBV3-1 (or the pseudogene TRBV3-2) to TRBJ2-7, with 7 nucleotides matching TRBD2. J lost 6 bases, V lost 4 bases, and 12 bases had no gene match. This CDR3 contains 15 residues. Germline V gene lookup returns CDR1 LGHDT and CDR2 YNNKEL (reference sequence).